The present T cell receptor beta chain was sequenced within a study of shared clonotypes between healthy human individuals (dated by TCRdb to about 2020). Study-level background: The cohort comprised a couple of women and a few men aged 18 to 49 years. For each donor, three plates each were used for CD4 naive and CD4 memory, two plates were used for CD8 naive, and one plate was used for CD8 memory. To estimate repertoire size and how much clonotype sharing occurs between individuals, the study deeply sequenced the blood TCR repertoires of about 5 healthy adults. To increase sequencing depth and limit assay-specific biases, different laboratories used diverse techniques to prepare libraries and sequence TCR repertoires. Each donor's leukapheresis produced roughly between roughly 0.85 and 10 billion PBMCs. Study-wide findings and limitations: Because the study included only a small number of donors, the genetic and exposure-history diversity represented was limited. Clonotypes shared by all four sorted-subset donors showed higher generation probabilities than non-shared clonotypes. Based on pairwise subsampling, the degree of clonotype sharing among donors was expected to be affected by sequencing depth. Only blood was sampled, and tissue TCR repertoires likely differ from those in blood. Across a few donors, roughly 5.4% of naive CD4, roughly 3.5% of naive CD8, about 2.3% of memory CD4, and approximately 0.4% of memory CD8 clonotypes were shared. Even with the large sequencing depth, rarefaction of the sorted-subset datasets indicated that sequencing was incomplete. Larger estimated clonotype richness was generally found for naive subsets than for memory subsets.

TCR CDR3 regions were amplified from genomic DNA by multiplex PCR using the deep immunoSEQ assay. Extracted genomic DNA from each cell subset was distributed evenly across all wells of several immunoSEQ 96-well plates, and each plate was treated as a replicate. Each replicate PCR for sorted subsets received about 210 ng genomic DNA, equal to about 30,000 T cell genomes. The purified libraries were quantified using a Qubit 3.0 fluorometer, sized with a Bioanalyzer 2100, and then quantified again using the KAPA Library Quantification kit. A separate single-read 150-cycle Illumina NextSeq 550 flow cell was used to sequence each immunoSEQ 96-well plate. Under the source paper's analysis protocol: The immunoSEQ output contained only junctional sequences without quality scores, so filtering could not match that applied to full-length reads. To assign V/J genes and CDR3, sequences were annotated using PyIR, a Python wrapper for IgBLAST v1.9, with IMGT germline references. Reads were filtered out if the reads had weak V/J assignments (E-value above 1e-6), no CDR3, stop codons, out-of-frame junctions, or ambiguous translated residues. V3J clonotypes were defined by identical inferred V gene, J gene, and CDR3 amino acid sequence. Percentage overlap between repertoires was calculated by dividing the number of shared unique clonotypes by the size of the smaller repertoire. Repertoire richness was assessed with RTK rarefaction, the Chao1 estimator, and Recon v2.1 estimates of unobserved clonotypes. Generation probabilities for all TCRbeta clonotypes obtained by the gDNA method from a few donors were computed using OLGA. The table comes from immuneACCESS by way of TCRdb, which keeps in-frame sequences with V and J called. Part of the clones is missing from these tables; in studies checked, under half for an unresolved V gene and the rest for unknown reasons. V and J calls and clone size follow that table, whereas D and trimming were derived from the DNA. In all, the sample holds about 380,000 clones, and about 97% of those were seen once. The top ten clones comprise approximately 0.32% of the sample.

The CDR3 runs 16 residues from the cysteine to the phenylalanine. Solely the CDR3 DNA is kept, with 48 bases framed from the first base. Per the germline V gene, LGHNA is the CDR1 and YNFKEQ is the CDR2. V drops 0 bases and J drops 3 bases, leaving 15 bases in between. Healthy HIV-negative adults with no recently reported acute infections or vaccinations were included as donors. Every donor was a Caucasian adult residing in Nashville, Tennessee, USA. The CD8 memory samples were a combination of magnetically selected CD45RO+ cells and CCR7-negative CD45RA+ effector memory (TemRA) cells. Blood was collected by leukapheresis, and PBMCs were isolated by Ficoll-Histopaque density gradient centrifugation and then cryopreserved in liquid nitrogen vapor phase. Analytical flow cytometry was used to check the purity and quantity of every magnetically sorted T cell population. Genomic DNA was isolated from every sorted fraction and measured by UV absorbance on a Nanodrop 2000c.

Only one count was recorded for this clone. The antigen this receptor binds is unknown. Base qualities are not provided; no much larger clone lies one nucleotide away. Sequenced input: memory CD8+ T cells sorted from blood. According to the study, the label for this sample's cell subset or site signals: CD45RO+ cells pooled with CCR7-negative TemRA cells. The receptor's source is a man between 25 and 39 years old in good health. The chain couples TRBV4-2 to TRBJ2-7; TRBD2 is possibly the D segment (5 matching bases). In nucleotide form, the sequence is TGTGCCAGCAGCCAAGATTTTGCTAGCTTGAGCTACGAGCAGTACTTC. Translated, this gives CASSQDFASLSYEQYF.